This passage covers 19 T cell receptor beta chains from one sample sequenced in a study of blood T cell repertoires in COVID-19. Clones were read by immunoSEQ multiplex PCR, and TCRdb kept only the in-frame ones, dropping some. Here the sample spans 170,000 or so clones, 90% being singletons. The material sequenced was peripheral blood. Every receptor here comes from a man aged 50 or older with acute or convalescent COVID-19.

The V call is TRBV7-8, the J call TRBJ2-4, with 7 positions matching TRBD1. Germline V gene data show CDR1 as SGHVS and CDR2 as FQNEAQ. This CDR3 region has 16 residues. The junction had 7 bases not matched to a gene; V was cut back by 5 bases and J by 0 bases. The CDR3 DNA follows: TGTGCCAGCAGCCCTTCGGACAGGATAGCCAAAAACATTCAGTACTTC. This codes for CASSPSDRIAKNIQYF. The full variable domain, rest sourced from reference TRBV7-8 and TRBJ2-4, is GAGVSQSPRYKVAKRGQDVALRCDPISGHVSLFWYQQALGQGPEFLTYFQNEAQLDKSGLPSDRFFAERPEGSVSTLKIQRTQQEDSAVYLCASSPSDRIAKNIQYFGAGTRLSVL.

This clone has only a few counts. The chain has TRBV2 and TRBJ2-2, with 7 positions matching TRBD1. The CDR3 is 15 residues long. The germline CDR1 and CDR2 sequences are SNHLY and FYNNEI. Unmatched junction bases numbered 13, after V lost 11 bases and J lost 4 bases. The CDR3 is CACESGTASTGELFF. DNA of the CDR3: TGTGCCTGCGAATCCGGGACAGCGAGCACCGGGGAGCTGTTTTTT.

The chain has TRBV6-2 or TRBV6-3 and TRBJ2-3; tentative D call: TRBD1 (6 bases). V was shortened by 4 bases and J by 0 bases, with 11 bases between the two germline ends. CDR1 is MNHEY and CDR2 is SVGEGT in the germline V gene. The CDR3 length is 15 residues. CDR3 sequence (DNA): TGTGCCAGCAGTTTATCAGGGGCTAGCACAGATACGCAGTATTTT. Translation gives CASSLSGASTDTQYF.

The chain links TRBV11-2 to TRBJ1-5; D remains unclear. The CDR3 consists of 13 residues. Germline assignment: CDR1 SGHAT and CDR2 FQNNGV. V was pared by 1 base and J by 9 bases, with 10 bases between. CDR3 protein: CASSLGLSWPQHF. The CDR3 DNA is TGTGCCAGCAGCTTAGGGCTGTCATGGCCCCAGCATTTT.

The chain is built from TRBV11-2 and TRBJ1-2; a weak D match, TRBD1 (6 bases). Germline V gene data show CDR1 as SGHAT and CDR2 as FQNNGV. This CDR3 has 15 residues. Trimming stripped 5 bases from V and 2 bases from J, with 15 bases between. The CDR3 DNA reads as TGTGCCAGCAGCGATCGTTGGGGGCGGAACTATGGCTACACCTTC. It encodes CASSDRWGRNYGYTF.

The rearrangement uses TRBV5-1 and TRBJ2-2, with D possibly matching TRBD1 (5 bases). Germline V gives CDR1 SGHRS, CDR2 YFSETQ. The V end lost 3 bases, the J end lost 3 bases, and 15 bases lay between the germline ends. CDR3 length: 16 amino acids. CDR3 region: CASSSPSGYDTGELFF. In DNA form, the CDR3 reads TGCGCCAGCAGCTCTCCGTCAGGGTACGACACCGGGGAGCTGTTTTTT. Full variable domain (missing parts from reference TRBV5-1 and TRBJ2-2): KAGVTQTPRYLIKTRGQQVTLSCSPISGHRSVSWYQQTPGQGLQFLFEYFSETQRNKGNFPGRFSGRQFSNSRSEMNVSTLELGDSALYLCASSSPSGYDTGELFFGEGSRLTVL.

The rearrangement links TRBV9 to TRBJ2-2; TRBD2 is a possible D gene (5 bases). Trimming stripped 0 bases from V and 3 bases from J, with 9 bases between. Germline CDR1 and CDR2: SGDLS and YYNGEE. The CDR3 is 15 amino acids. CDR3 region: CASSVGGRDTGELFF. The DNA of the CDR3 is TGTGCCAGCAGCGTAGGAGGGCGGGACACCGGGGAGCTGTTTTTT.

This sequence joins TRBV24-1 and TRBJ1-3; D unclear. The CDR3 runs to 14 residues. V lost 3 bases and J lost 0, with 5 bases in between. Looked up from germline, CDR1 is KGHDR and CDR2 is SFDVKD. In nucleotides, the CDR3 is TGTGCCACCAGTGATAACAGCTCTGGAAACACCATATATTTT. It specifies CATSDNSSGNTIYF.

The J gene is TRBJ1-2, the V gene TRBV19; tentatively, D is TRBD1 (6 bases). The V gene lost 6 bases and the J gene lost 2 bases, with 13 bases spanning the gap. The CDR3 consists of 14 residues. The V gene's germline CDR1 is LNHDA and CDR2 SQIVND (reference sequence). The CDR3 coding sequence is TGTGCCAGTAGCCCGAGGGGGACGAACTATGGCTACACCTTC. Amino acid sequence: CASSPRGTNYGYTF.

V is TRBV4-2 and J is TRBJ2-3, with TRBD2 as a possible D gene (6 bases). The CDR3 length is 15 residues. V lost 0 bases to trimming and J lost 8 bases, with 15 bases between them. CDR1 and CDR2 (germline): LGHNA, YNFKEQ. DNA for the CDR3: TGTGCCAGCAGCCAAGATAAGACTAGAGGGGTTACGCAGTATTTT. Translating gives CASSQDKTRGVTQYF.

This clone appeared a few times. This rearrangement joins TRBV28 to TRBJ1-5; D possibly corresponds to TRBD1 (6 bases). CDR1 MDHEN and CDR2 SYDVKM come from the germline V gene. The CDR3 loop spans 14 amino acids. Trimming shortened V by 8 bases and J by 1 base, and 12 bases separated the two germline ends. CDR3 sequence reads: CASRGAASNQPQHF. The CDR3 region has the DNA TGTGCCAGCCGGGGGGCGGCAAGCAATCAGCCCCAGCATTTT. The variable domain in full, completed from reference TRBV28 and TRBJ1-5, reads DVKVTQSSRYLVKRTGEKVFLECVQDMDHENMFWYRQDPGLGLRLIYFSYDVKMKEKGDIPEGYSVSREKKERFSLILESASTNQTSMYLCASRGAASNQPQHFGDGTRLSIL.

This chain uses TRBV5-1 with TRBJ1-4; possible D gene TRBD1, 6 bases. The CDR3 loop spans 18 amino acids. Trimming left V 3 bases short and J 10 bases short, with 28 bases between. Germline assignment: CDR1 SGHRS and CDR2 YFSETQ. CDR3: CASSSGSALGERGRKLFF. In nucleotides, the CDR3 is TGCGCCAGCAGCTCCGGTAGCGCTTTAGGGGAAAGGGGGAGAAAACTGTTTTTT.

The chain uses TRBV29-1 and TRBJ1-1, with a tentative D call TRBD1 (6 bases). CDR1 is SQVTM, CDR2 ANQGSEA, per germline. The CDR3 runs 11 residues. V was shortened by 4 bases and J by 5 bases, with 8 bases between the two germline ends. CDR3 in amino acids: CSVGGGTEAFF. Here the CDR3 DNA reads TGCAGCGTTGGAGGGGGAACTGAAGCTTTCTTT.

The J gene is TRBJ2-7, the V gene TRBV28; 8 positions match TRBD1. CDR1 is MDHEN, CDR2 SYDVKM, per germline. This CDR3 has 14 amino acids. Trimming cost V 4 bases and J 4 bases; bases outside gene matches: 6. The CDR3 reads CASSSRTGRYEQYV. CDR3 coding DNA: TGTGCCAGCAGTTCGAGGACAGGGAGGTACGAGCAGTACGTC.

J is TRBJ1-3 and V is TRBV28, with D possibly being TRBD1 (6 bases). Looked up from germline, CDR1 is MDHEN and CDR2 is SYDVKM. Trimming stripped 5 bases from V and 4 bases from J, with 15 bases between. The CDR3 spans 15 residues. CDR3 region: CASSLLPGQGNTIYF. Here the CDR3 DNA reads TGTGCCAGCAGTCTATTACCGGGACAAGGAAACACCATATATTTT.

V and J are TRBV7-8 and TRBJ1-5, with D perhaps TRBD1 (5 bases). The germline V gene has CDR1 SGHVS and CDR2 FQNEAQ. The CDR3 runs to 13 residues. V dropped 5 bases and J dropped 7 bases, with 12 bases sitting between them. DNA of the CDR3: TGTGCCAGCAGCCTTGGGACTGAACAGCCCCAGCATTTT. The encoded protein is CASSLGTEQPQHF.

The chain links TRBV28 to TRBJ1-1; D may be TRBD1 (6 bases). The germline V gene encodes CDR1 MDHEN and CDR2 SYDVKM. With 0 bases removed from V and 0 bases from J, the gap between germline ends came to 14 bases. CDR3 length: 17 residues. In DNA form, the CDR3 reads TGTGCCAGCAGTTTATGGGGGGCGCGTGAAATGAACACTGAAGCTTTCTTT. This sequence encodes CASSLWGAREMNTEAFF. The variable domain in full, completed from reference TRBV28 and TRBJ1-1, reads DVKVTQSSRYLVKRTGEKVFLECVQDMDHENMFWYRQDPGLGLRLIYFSYDVKMKEKGDIPEGYSVSREKKERFSLILESASTNQTSMYLCASSLWGAREMNTEAFFGQGTRLTVV.

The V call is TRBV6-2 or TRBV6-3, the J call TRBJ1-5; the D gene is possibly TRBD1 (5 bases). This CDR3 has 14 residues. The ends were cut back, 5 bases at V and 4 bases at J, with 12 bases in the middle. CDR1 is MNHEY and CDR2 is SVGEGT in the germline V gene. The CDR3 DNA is TGTGCCAGCAGTCAGGGCCTCGGGAATCAGCCCCAGCATTTT. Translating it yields CASSQGLGNQPQHF.

This CDR3 reads CASSRQGAQNQPQHF. The CDR3 coding sequence is TGTGCCAGCTCACGCCAGGGGGCCCAGAATCAGCCCCAGCATTTT. The chain has TRBV18 and TRBJ1-5; 8 bases line up with TRBD1. The CDR3 totals 15 residues. Germline lookup yields CDR1 KGHSH and CDR2 LQKENI. Trimming at V came to 4 bases and at J to 4 bases, leaving 6 bases not matched to a gene.